Following are 27 T cell receptor beta chains from one sample sequenced in a study of cytomegalovirus exposure and HLA in healthy donors. The table came from immunoSEQ multiplex PCR; TCRdb's copy has only in-frame clones and leaves some out. This table has about 140,000 clones, about 83% appearing once. Material for sequencing was PBMCs. These receptors came from a woman in her twenties or thirties in good health and CMV-seronegative.

This sequence joins TRBV9 and TRBJ2-7, with 7 bases lining up with TRBD2. This CDR3 is built from 15 residues. V trimming: 0 bases; J trimming: 4 bases; junction bases outside the gene matches: 7. Germline CDR1 and CDR2: SGDLS and YYNGEE. This CDR3 reads CASSVGLASAYEQYF. Here the CDR3 DNA reads TGTGCCAGCAGCGTAGGACTAGCTTCAGCATACGAGCAGTACTTC.

CDR3 DNA: TGTGCCAGTAGTCTCTACCGGCCAGGGGGAAGGAGAAATTCACCCCTCCACTTT. Protein: CASSLYRPGGRRNSPLHF. This chain uses TRBV19 with TRBJ1-6; TRBD1 agrees at 7 bases. The CDR3 totals 18 residues. V lost 5 bases and J lost 7; bases outside the gene matches: 17. The germline CDR1 and CDR2 sequences are LNHDA and SQIVND (reference sequence).

The V call is TRBV7-7, the J call TRBJ2-1; possible D gene TRBD1, 6 bases. Trimming pared 1 base from V and 1 base from J, leaving 8 bases between. The germline V gene encodes CDR1 SSHAT and CDR2 FNYEAQ (reference sequence). This CDR3 comprises 15 residues. The CDR3 coding sequence is TGTGCCAGCAGCTTAGTGGGGGCGTCCTACAATGAGCAGTTCTTC. This codes for CASSLVGASYNEQFF.

The V gene is TRBV6-6, the J gene TRBJ1-5; D not certain. This CDR3 is 13 amino acids long. Trimming stripped 6 bases from V and 4 bases from J, with 10 bases between. Germline V gives CDR1 MNHNY, CDR2 SVGAGI (reference sequence). CDR3 DNA: TGTGCCAGCAGGCGCCCGGGGAATCAGCCCCAGCATTTT. It encodes CASRRPGNQPQHF.

V and J are TRBV5-1 and TRBJ2-1; D uncertain. Trimming stripped 3 bases from V and 6 bases from J, with 10 bases between. Germline CDR1 and CDR2: SGHRS and YFSETQ. The length of the CDR3 is 13 residues. CDR3 region: CASSWAGSNEQFF. The DNA of the CDR3 is TGCGCCAGCAGCTGGGCTGGCAGCAATGAGCAGTTCTTC.

The chain is built from TRBV28 and TRBJ1-3; 8 bases align to TRBD1. V lost 4 bases, J lost 4 bases, and 6 bases stayed unmatched. Germline assignment: CDR1 MDHEN and CDR2 SYDVKM. The CDR3 sequence is 15 residues long. The CDR3 coding sequence is TGTGCCAGCAGTTCTCAGGGGGCGAGAGGAAACACCATATATTTT. It specifies CASSSQGARGNTIYF. The full variable domain, rest sourced from reference TRBV28 and TRBJ1-3, is DVKVTQSSRYLVKRTGEKVFLECVQDMDHENMFWYRQDPGLGLRLIYFSYDVKMKEKGDIPEGYSVSREKKERFSLILESASTNQTSMYLCASSSQGARGNTIYFGEGSWLTVV.

The chain joins TRBV11-2 to TRBJ2-3, with D possibly matching TRBD2 (5 bases). V lost 5 bases and J 8 bases, leaving 14 bases between the germline ends. The germline V gene encodes CDR1 SGHAT and CDR2 FQNNGV. The length of the CDR3 is 13 residues. CDR3 residues: CASSLGPGGTQYF. The CDR3 nucleotides read TGTGCCAGCAGCCTCGGGCCCGGAGGTACGCAGTATTTT.

The chain links TRBV5-1 to TRBJ2-4; 10 bases line up with TRBD2. Per the germline V gene, CDR1 is SGHRS and CDR2 is YFSETQ. The CDR3 length is 16 residues. J was trimmed by 6 bases and V by 5 bases; bases with no gene match: 11. CDR3 sequence: CASREPRASGGNIQYF. In nucleotides, the CDR3 is TGCGCCAGCAGGGAACCCCGGGCTAGCGGGGGAAACATTCAGTACTTC.

The table lists this clone with a count of one. The CDR3 region has the DNA TGCGCCAGCAGCTTGGGGACAGGGGGCTCGGCTGAGCAGTTCTTC. It is translated as CASSLGTGGSAEQFF. This sequence joins TRBV5-1 and TRBJ2-1, with 11 bases aligning to TRBD1. This CDR3 has 15 residues. Losses at the gene ends were 0 bases for V and 9 bases for J; bases not matched to a gene: 5. The germline V gene has CDR1 SGHRS and CDR2 YFSETQ.

The V call is TRBV5-1, the J call TRBJ2-5, with 9 positions matching TRBD1. The germline CDR1 and CDR2 sequences are SGHRS and YFSETQ. The CDR3 totals 15 residues. J lost 2 bases, V lost 2 bases, and 4 bases had no gene match. The CDR3 is CASSFGDREQETQYF. The CDR3 DNA sequence: TGCGCCAGCAGCTTCGGGGACAGGGAACAAGAGACCCAGTACTTC.

This rearrangement joins TRBV5-1 to TRBJ1-4, with TRBD1 as a possible D gene (5 bases). V dropped 0 bases and J dropped 0 bases, with 12 bases sitting between them. The germline gives CDR1 SGHRS, CDR2 YFSETQ. The CDR3 loop spans 17 amino acids. CDR3 amino acids: CASSLGGKASTNEKLFF. The DNA of the CDR3 is TGCGCCAGCAGCTTGGGGGGCAAGGCCTCAACTAATGAAAAACTGTTTTTT. Full variable domain (remainder filled in from reference TRBV5-1 and TRBJ1-4): KAGVTQTPRYLIKTRGQQVTLSCSPISGHRSVSWYQQTPGQGLQFLFEYFSETQRNKGNFPGRFSGRQFSNSRSEMNVSTLELGDSALYLCASSLGGKASTNEKLFFGSGTQLSVL.

J is TRBJ2-3 and V is TRBV9, with 8 bases identical to TRBD2. The junction had 7 bases not matched to a gene; V was cut back by 0 bases and J by 4 bases. This CDR3 has 16 residues. Germline-derived CDR1 and CDR2 are SGDLS and YYNGEE. The CDR3 DNA reads TGTGCCAGCAGCGTAGCAGCGGGGGATAGTTCAGATACGCAGTATTTT. Translating gives CASSVAAGDSSDTQYF.

The chain employs TRBV19 and TRBJ1-1, with 8 positions matching TRBD1. After removal of 6 bases from V and 3 bases from J, the junction contained 3 bases not matched to a gene. Per the germline V gene, CDR1 is LNHDA and CDR2 is SQIVND (reference sequence). This CDR3 is built from 13 residues. The CDR3 DNA sequence: TGTGCCAGTAGACAGGGGGACTACACTGAAGCTTTCTTT. Its translation: CASRQGDYTEAFF.

Comments on this clone: Mismatch with germline at one junction end may stem from a read error. The chain carries TRBV5-1 and TRBJ2-5; 9 nucleotides line up with TRBD2. This CDR3 is built from 16 residues. Germline CDR1 SGHRS, CDR2 YFSETQ. CDR3 nucleotides: TGCGCCAGCAGTTTGGGACTAGCTGAAGGGAGAGAGACCCAGTACTTC. It encodes CASSLGLAEGRETQYF.

The V gene is TRBV5-8, the J gene TRBJ2-1; TRBD2 matches at 14 bases. CDR1 and CDR2 from the germline V gene are SGHTS and YDEGEE. This CDR3 spans 17 amino acids. V dropped 4 bases and J dropped 7; count of bases not matched to a gene: 10. CDR3 DNA sequence: TGTGCCAGCAGCCTCGGGACTAGCGGGGGCACCGGGAATGAGCAGTTCTTC. This codes for CASSLGTSGGTGNEQFF.

This clone has a single count. The chain links TRBV11-2 to TRBJ2-7; a possible D gene is TRBD1 (6 bases). From germline, CDR1 is SGHAT and CDR2 FQNNGV. The CDR3 has 17 amino acids. V lost 4 bases to trimming and J lost 4 bases, with 23 bases between them. CDR3 DNA: TGTGCCAGCAGCTCCCGTACAGGGATTCGGTCCCCATACGAGCAGTACTTC. The encoded protein is CASSSRTGIRSPYEQYF.

This chain uses TRBV5-4 with TRBJ1-2; no definite D call. V lost 5 bases to trimming and J lost 0 bases, with 14 bases between them. The CDR3 covers 15 residues. Germline values: CDR1 SGHNT, CDR2 YYREEE (reference sequence). The CDR3 loop reads CASRSGRATNYGYTF. Here the CDR3 DNA reads TGTGCCAGCAGATCCGGGCGGGCCACTAACTATGGCTACACCTTC.

The chain uses TRBV5-4 and TRBJ1-2; D gene unclear. With 4 bases removed from V and 2 bases from J, the gap between germline ends came to 12 bases. The CDR3 is 14 amino acids. Germline CDR1 reads SGHNT; CDR2 reads YYREEE (reference sequence). CDR3 sequence reads: CASSRGKANYGYTF. The CDR3 region has the DNA TGTGCCAGCAGCCGAGGCAAGGCCAACTATGGCTACACCTTC. The entire variable domain, with the rest obtained from reference TRBV5-4 and TRBJ1-2, is as follows: ETGVTQSPTHLIKTRGQQVTLRCSSQSGHNTVSWYQQALGQGPQFIFQYYREEENGRGNFPPRFSGLQFPNYSSELNVNALELDDSALYLCASSRGKANYGYTFGSGTRLTVV.

The chain recombines TRBV18 with TRBJ1-1, with D unclear. The CDR3 is made up of 13 amino acids. Trimming took 4 bases from V and 1 from J, leaving 7 bases between them. CDR1 is KGHSH and CDR2 is LQKENI in the germline V gene. CDR3: CASSQQKNTEAFF. Written as DNA, the CDR3 is TGTGCCAGCTCACAACAAAAGAACACTGAAGCTTTCTTT.

The V and J genes are TRBV5-6 and TRBJ1-2, with 7 positions matching TRBD1. The V and J ends lost 0 bases and 8 bases, in that order; junction bases with no gene match: 7. Germline CDR1 and CDR2: SGHDT and YYEEEE. The CDR3 is made up of 14 amino acids. CDR3 nucleotide sequence: TGTGCCAGCAGCTTGGACAGGGGCGCGCGGGGCTACACCTTC. Translating it yields CASSLDRGARGYTF.

This clone was seen more than once but under ten times. The rearrangement links TRBV5-1 to TRBJ1-1, with TRBD1 matching 10 bases. The CDR3 is made up of 14 amino acids. CDR1 and CDR2 from the germline V gene are SGHRS and YFSETQ. After removal of 5 bases from V and 5 bases from J, the junction contained 6 bases not matched to a gene. Written as DNA, the CDR3 is TGCGCCAGCAGGTCTGGGACAGGGGTGACTGAAGCTTTCTTT. Protein: CASRSGTGVTEAFF.

The V call is TRBV18, the J call TRBJ2-5; tentatively, D is TRBD1 (6 bases). From germline, CDR1 is KGHSH and CDR2 LQKENI. Trimming shortened V by 1 base and J by 2 bases, and 11 bases separated the two germline ends. The CDR3 is made up of 15 amino acids. CDR3 region: CASSPLWGQQETQYF. The DNA of the CDR3 is TGTGCCAGCTCACCACTCTGGGGGCAGCAAGAGACCCAGTACTTC.

The V and J genes are TRBV19 and TRBJ2-6; weak D call: TRBD2 (5 bases). Trimming took 8 bases from V and 0 from J, leaving 17 bases between them. This CDR3 has 17 residues. Per the germline V gene, CDR1 is LNHDA and CDR2 is SQIVND (reference sequence). CDR3 in amino acids: CASRLAGHRSGANVLTF. The CDR3 DNA reads TGTGCCAGTCGGCTTGCGGGCCATCGCTCTGGGGCCAACGTCCTGACTTTC.

The chain's CDR3 is CAISESGVLETQYF. DNA of the CDR3: TGTGCCATCAGTGAATCGGGGGTTTTGGAGACCCAGTACTTC. The rearrangement links TRBV10-3 to TRBJ2-5, with D tentatively TRBD2 (6 bases). V lost 3 bases to trimming and J lost 5 bases, with 13 bases between them. CDR1 and CDR2 from the germline V gene are ENHRY and SYGVKD. This CDR3 has 14 residues.

The J gene is TRBJ2-5, the V gene TRBV18; D is undetermined. This CDR3 region has 12 residues. Per the germline V gene, CDR1 is KGHSH and CDR2 is LQKENI. The V gene lost 5 bases and the J gene lost 5 bases, with 9 bases spanning the gap. The CDR3 is CASSVLGETQYF. CDR3 in DNA: TGTGCCAGCTCAGTGCTCGGGGAGACCCAGTACTTC.

The chain carries TRBV30 and TRBJ1-2, with D perhaps matching TRBD1 (5 bases). Germline CDR1 is GTSNPN and CDR2 is SVGIG (reference sequence). V was shortened by 7 bases and J by 4 bases, with 22 bases between the two germline ends. This CDR3 comprises 15 residues. In DNA, the CDR3 is TGTGCCTCACGCCACCCGGGCAGGGATATCTATGGCTACACCTTC. The encoded protein is CASRHPGRDIYGYTF.

The rearrangement uses TRBV6-5 and TRBJ2-1, with 9 bases lining up with TRBD1. The CDR3 has 16 amino acids. With V trimmed by 0 bases and J by 5 bases, 5 bases remained unmatched. Germline assignment: CDR1 MNHEY and CDR2 SVGAGI. The CDR3 loop is CASSYSRQGGNNEQFF. The CDR3 DNA is TGTGCCAGCAGTTACTCGAGACAGGGGGGGAACAATGAGCAGTTCTTC.